The table lists the clone carrying this T cell receptor beta chain with a count of one. The sample belongs to a study of shared clonotypes between healthy human individuals. The naive CD8 population came from CD45RO-negative cells selected for CCR7, without terminally differentiated effector memory CD45RA+ cells. There are 16 residues in the CDR3. The germline V gene has CDR1 MDHEN and CDR2 SYDVKM. Trimming removed 4 bases from V and 0 bases from J; junction bases left unmatched: 6. Profiling relied on immunoSEQ multiplex PCR, and the TCRdb table lists in-frame clones only, not all of them. Here the sample spans millions of clones, 85% to 95% being singletons.

The sequence derives from a man aged 18 to 30 in good health. The sequencing sample was made of naive CD8+ T cells sorted from blood. V is TRBV28 and J is TRBJ2-7; 10 bases match TRBD1. In DNA form, the CDR3 reads TGTGCCAGCAGTTCCTGGAGACAGGGGGCCTCCTACGAGCAGTACTTC. This encodes CASSSWRQGASYEQYF.